This T cell receptor beta chain originates from a study of metastatic and nonmetastatic thyroid tumors. At least ten counts were recorded for this clone. All patients were untreated before thyroid surgery. Per the original methods: The authors used CDR3 differences across clinicopathological groups to build a distant-metastasis classifier for papillary thyroid cancer. With MiXCR, TCRdb reprocessed the PCR reads. The V and J calls here are based on TCRdb, not the publication. In the table there are some 25,000 clones, approximately 20% of which are singletons. The sequenced material came from blood. This TCR derives from a male donor with papillary thyroid cancer or a benign thyroid nodule (not recorded which). Some clones in this sample may be carry-over from other donors' samples.

This CDR3 is CASSFGGGDTGELFF. As DNA, the CDR3 is TGTGCCAGCAGCTTTGGAGGGGGTGACACCGGGGAGCTGTTTTTT. The chain employs TRBV7-9 and TRBJ2-2; D could derive from TRBD1 or TRBD2 (6 bases each). The V end was cut by 3 bases, the J end by 3 bases, with 11 bases between. This CDR3 region has 15 residues. Germline assignment: CDR1 SEHNR and CDR2 FQNEAQ (reference sequence).